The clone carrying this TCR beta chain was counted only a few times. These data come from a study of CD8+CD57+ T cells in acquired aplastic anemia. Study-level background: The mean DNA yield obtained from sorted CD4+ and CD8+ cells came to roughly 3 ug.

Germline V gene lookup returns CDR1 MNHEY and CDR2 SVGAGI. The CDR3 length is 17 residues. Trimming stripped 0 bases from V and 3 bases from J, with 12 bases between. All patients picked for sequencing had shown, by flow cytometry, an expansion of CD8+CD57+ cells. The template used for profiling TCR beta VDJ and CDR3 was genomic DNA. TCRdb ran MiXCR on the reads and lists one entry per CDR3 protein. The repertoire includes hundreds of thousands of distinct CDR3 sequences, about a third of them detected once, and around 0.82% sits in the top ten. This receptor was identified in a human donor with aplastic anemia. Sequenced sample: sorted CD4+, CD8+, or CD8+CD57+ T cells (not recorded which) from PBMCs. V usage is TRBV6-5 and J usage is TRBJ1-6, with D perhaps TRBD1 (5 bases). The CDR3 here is CASSYSRGSVYNSPLHF. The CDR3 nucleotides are TGTGCCAGCAGTTACTCTCGGGGGTCCGTCTATAATTCACCCCTCCACTTT.